This paragraph reports one T cell receptor (beta chain). This table comes from immunoSEQ multiplex PCR, and its TCRdb copy is limited to in-frame clones, with some not included. Here the sample spans fewer than 350,000 clones, 70% to 90% being singletons. This sample is drawn from a study of blood T cell repertoires in COVID-19. At the level of the study: Sources were T cells, B-cell-depleted T cells, or PBMCs; the material itself was cDNA or gDNA.

J lost 1 base, V lost 2 bases, and 9 bases had no gene match. The CDR3 has 18 amino acids. Germline V gene sequence: CDR1 SGDLS, CDR2 YYNGEE. The chain links TRBV9 to TRBJ2-2; 9 bases line up with TRBD2. This clonotype was sampled from a woman aged 40 to 55 who had recovered from COVID-19. Sequencing was carried out using PBMCs or T cells enriched from blood (not recorded which). This chain's CDR3 is CASSVTSGGLLNTGELFF. DNA of the CDR3: TGTGCCAGCAGCGTCACCAGCGGGGGGCTACTGAACACCGGGGAGCTGTTTTTT.